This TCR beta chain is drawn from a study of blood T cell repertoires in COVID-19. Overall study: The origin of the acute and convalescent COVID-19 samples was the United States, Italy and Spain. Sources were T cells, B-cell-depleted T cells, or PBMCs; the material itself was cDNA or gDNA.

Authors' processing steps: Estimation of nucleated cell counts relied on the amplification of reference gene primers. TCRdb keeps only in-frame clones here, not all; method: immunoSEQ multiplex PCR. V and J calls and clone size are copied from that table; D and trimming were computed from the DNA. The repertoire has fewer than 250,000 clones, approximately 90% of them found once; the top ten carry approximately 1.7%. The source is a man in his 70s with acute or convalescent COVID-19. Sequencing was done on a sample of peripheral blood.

CDR3 sequence: CASTESGSSTDTQYF. The CDR3, as DNA: TGTGCCAGTACCGAGAGCGGGAGTAGCACAGATACGCAGTATTTT. The chain joins TRBV19 to TRBJ2-3; 8 nucleotides line up with TRBD2. This CDR3 has 15 amino acids. V shed 7 bases, J shed 0 bases, and the junction held 6 bases outside the gene matches. Looked up from germline, CDR1 is LNHDA and CDR2 is SQIVND (reference sequence).